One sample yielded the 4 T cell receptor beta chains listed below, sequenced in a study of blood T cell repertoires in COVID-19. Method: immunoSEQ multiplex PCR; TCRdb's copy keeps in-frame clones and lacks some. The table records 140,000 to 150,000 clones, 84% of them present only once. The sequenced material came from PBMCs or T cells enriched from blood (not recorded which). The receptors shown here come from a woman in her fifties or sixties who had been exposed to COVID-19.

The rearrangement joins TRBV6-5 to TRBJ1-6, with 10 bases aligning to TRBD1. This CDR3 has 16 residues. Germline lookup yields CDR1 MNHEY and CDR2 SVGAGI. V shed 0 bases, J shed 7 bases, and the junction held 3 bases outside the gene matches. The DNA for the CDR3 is TGTGCCAGCAGTTACTCGACAGGGGGCGGAAATTCACCCCTCCACTTT. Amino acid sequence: CASSYSTGGGNSPLHF.

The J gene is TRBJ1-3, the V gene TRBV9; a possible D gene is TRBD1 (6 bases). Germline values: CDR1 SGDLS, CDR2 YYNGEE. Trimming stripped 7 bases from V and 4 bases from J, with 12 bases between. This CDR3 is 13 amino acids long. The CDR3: CASDRTRGNTIYF. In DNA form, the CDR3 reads TGTGCCAGCGACAGGACAAGGGGAAACACCATATATTTT.

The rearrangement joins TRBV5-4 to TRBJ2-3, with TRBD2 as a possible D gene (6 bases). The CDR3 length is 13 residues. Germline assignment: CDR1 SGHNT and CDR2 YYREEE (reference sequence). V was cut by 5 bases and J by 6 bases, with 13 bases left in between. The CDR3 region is CASRRDFGDTQYF. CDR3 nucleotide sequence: TGTGCCAGCAGGAGGGACTTTGGGGATACGCAGTATTTT.

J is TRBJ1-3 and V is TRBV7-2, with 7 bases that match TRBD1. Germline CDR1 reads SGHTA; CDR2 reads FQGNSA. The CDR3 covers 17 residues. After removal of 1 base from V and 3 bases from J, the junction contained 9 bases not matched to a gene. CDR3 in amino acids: CASSLGIGAGGGNTIYF. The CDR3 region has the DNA TGTGCCAGCAGCTTAGGCATCGGGGCAGGGGGTGGAAACACCATATATTTT.